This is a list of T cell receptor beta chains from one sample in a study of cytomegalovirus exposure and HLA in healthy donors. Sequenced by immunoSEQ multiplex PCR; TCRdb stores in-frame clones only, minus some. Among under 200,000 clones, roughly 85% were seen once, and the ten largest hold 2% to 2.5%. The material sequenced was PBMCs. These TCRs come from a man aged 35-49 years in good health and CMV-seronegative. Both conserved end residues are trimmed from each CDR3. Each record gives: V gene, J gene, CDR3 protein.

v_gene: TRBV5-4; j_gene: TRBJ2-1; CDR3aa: ASSLGTPSSYNEQF
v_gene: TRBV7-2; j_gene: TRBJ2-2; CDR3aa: ASSPDRGSGELL
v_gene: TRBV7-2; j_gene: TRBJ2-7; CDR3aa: ASSKGTSGSSQY
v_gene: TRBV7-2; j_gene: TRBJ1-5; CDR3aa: ASSLVQASNQPQH
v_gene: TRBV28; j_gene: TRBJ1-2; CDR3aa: ASSFLSHIGPRGGGYT
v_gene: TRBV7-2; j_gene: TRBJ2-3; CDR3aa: ASSRGTGTDTQY
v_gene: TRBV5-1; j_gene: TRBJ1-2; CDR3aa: ASSPPTGIGYT
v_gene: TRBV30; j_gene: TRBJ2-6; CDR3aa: AWSVTGANGLT
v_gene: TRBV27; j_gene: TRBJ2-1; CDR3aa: ASTETLGNEQF
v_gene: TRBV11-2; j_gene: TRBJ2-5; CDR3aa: ASTMRGFDETQY
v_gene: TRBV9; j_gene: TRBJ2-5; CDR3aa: ASSVGLAGVIWETQY
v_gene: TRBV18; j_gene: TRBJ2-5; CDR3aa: ASSPMGKLETQY
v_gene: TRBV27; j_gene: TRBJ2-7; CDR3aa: ASSKGQVEGEN
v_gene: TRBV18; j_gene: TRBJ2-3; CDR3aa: ASSSGTSTDTQY
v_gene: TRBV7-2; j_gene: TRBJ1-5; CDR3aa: ASSLGDRGNQPQH
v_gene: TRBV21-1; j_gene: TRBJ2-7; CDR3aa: ASTLKELRREGRSEQY
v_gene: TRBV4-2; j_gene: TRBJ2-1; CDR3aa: ASSPAGEYNEQF
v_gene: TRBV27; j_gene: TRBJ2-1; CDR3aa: ASSLSPDNEQF
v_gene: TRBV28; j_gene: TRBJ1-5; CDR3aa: ASAEGNQPQH
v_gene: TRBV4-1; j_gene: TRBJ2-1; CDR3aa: ASSRDRGMYNEQF
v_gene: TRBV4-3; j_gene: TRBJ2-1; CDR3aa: ASSRSVAGSNEQF
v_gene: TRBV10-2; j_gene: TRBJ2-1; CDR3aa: ASGIAGGNYNEQF
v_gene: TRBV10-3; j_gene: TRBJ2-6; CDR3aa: AISRDRAAGANVLT
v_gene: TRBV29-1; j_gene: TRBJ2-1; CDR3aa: SVLLAIRPNEQF